This is a list of T cell receptor beta chains from one sample in a study of cytomegalovirus exposure and HLA in healthy donors. Measured with immunoSEQ multiplex PCR; TCRdb has only the in-frame clones, and not every one. The table records about 130,000 clones, around 63% of them present only once. The sequenced sample was PBMCs. Receptors were obtained from a human donor in good health. CDR3s include the opening cysteine and the closing phenylalanine or tryptophan. Each record gives: V gene, clone size, J gene, D gene, CDR3 DNA, CDR3 protein. A D gene is named only where the DNA matches it firmly. The listing skips clone size in some rows; elsewhere it reads once, few, many or a size class.

TRBV9	once	TRBJ2-2	TRBD2	TGTGCCAGCAGCGCCGGGACTAGCGGGGTCGGGGAGCTGTTTTTT	CASSAGTSGVGELFF
TRBV5-1	-	TRBJ2-1	-	TGCGCCAGCACTCCGGGTAGCGGCAGTTACAATGAGCAGTTCTTC	CASTPGSGSYNEQFF
TRBV18	-	TRBJ2-1	-	TGTGCCAGCTCACCTACTGGGGAGAACTCCTACAATGAGCAGTTCTTC	CASSPTGENSYNEQFF
TRBV10-3	-	TRBJ1-5	TRBD1	TGTGCCATCAGGGCGACAGGGGCTGGCAATCAGCCCCAGCATTTT	CAIRATGAGNQPQHF
TRBV4-1	few	TRBJ2-7	TRBD2	TGCGCCAGCAGCCATGGCGCGCGGGAGGTCGACGAGCAGTACTTC	CASSHGAREVDEQYF
TRBV15	-	TRBJ2-5	-	TGTGCCACCAGCAGCTCCGGTGACCAAGAGACCCAGTACTTC	CATSSSGDQETQYF
TRBV6-4	medium-sized	TRBJ2-1	TRBD2	TGTGCCAGCAGTGACTCGACTAGCGGGAGCAATGAGCAGTTCTTC	CASSDSTSGSNEQFF
TRBV10-3	few	TRBJ2-7	TRBD2	TGTGCCATCAGACCCGGGACTAGCATCTACGAGCAGTACTTC	CAIRPGTSIYEQYF
TRBV5-1	few	TRBJ1-2	-	TGCGCCAGCAGACCTGGAGCCCGGGGAAGCTACACCTTC	CASRPGARGSYTF
TRBV5-1	-	TRBJ2-3	-	TGCGCCAGCAGCCCCTCGGCTAGCGCCACAGATACGCAGTATTTT	CASSPSASATDTQYF
TRBV5-4	-	TRBJ1-2	-	TGTGCCAGCAGCTTGAGGGTGGGGGCTACAGGCTACACCTTC	CASSLRVGATGYTF
TRBV7-2	-	TRBJ2-7	-	TGTGCCAGCAGCTTAAGCGACAGCAAAGATTACGAGCAGTACTTC	CASSLSDSKDYEQYF
TRBV18	-	TRBJ2-1	TRBD2	TGTGCCAGCTCACCGAACCCGGGACTAGCGGGAGGACATGAGCAGTTCTTC	CASSPNPGLAGGHEQFF
TRBV10-3	once	TRBJ2-1	TRBD2	TGTGCCATCAGTGGAGGCGGGAGCTCCTACAATGAGCAGTTCTTC	CAISGGGSSYNEQFF
TRBV28	few	TRBJ2-7	TRBD2	TGTGCCAGCAGTTTTTTACTAGCGGGAGAGCAGTACTTC	CASSFLLAGEQYF
TRBV27	-	TRBJ2-7	TRBD2	TGTGCCAGCAGTAATAGCGGGAAGGCTGAATACGAGCAGTACTTC	CASSNSGKAEYEQYF
TRBV7-9	-	TRBJ2-7	-	TGTGCCAGCAGCTTTCTCCAGGGCGAGCAGTACTTC	CASSFLQGEQYF
TRBV2	few	TRBJ2-1	-	TGTGCCAGCAGTGACAGTATCAATGAGCAGTTCTTC	CASSDSINEQFF
TRBV4-3	-	TRBJ2-7	TRBD2	TGCGCCAGCAGCCACAACCTAGCGGGAGCCCCCTACGAGCAGTACTTC	CASSHNLAGAPYEQYF
TRBV7-3	-	TRBJ2-1	-	TGTGCCAGCAGCTTAACCCAGCGGGCTGAGCAGTTCTTC	CASSLTQRAEQFF
TRBV7-9	-	TRBJ2-7	-	TGTGCCAGCAGCTTAGCCCAAACCTACGAGCAGTACTTC	CASSLAQTYEQYF
TRBV18	few	TRBJ2-7	-	TGTGCCAGCTCACTCGACTTGTTCGAGCAGTACTTC	CASSLDLFEQYF
TRBV4-1	-	TRBJ2-5	-	TGCGCCAGCAGCCCACTATACCAAGAGACCCAGTACTTC	CASSPLYQETQYF
TRBV5-1	-	TRBJ2-7	-	TGCGCCAGCAGCGAAGGAGGGGCTGGCGGCGAGCAGTACTTC	CASSEGGAGGEQYF
TRBV7-2	-	TRBJ1-5	TRBD1	TGTGCCAGCAGCGAGAGGACAGGGCACCAGCCCCAGCATTTT	CASSERTGHQPQHF
TRBV9	-	TRBJ2-2	-	TGTGCCAGCAGCGTAGCGCTAGCTGCGAACACCGGGGAGCTGTTTTTT	CASSVALAANTGELFF
TRBV7-9	few	TRBJ2-1	-	TGTGCCAGCAGCTCTCGAGGCGGAGGAAGCTCCTACAATGAGCAGTTCTTC	CASSSRGGGSSYNEQFF
TRBV6-5	-	TRBJ2-7	TRBD1	TGTGCCAGCAGTTACAGGACAGGGAGCTCCTACGAGCAGTACTTC	CASSYRTGSSYEQYF
TRBV9	-	TRBJ1-4	-	TGTGCCAGCAGCGAGTCTGGAGTCCCAACTAATGAAAAACTGTTTTTT	CASSESGVPTNEKLFF
TRBV19	-	TRBJ2-7	-	TGTGCCAGTAGTTCCGGGATGGGGGACACCACCTACGAGCAGTACTTC	CASSSGMGDTTYEQYF
TRBV13	-	TRBJ2-7	-	TGTGCCAGCACCGGCGGCGGGAAGGAGCAGTACTTC	CASTGGGKEQYF
TRBV4-1	-	TRBJ2-3	TRBD1	TGCGCCAGCAGCCAAAACCAAGGACAGGGGGCAGATACGCAGTATTTT	CASSQNQGQGADTQYF
TRBV5-1	-	TRBJ1-2	-	TGCGCCAGCAGCTTGGACAGGAGCTATGGCTACACCTTC	CASSLDRSYGYTF
TRBV5-5	-	TRBJ2-7	-	TGTGCCAGCAGCTTTGACAGGCCCTACGAGCAGTACTTC	CASSFDRPYEQYF
TRBV7-9	-	TRBJ1-4	TRBD1	TGTGCCAGCAGCGGGACAGCAACTAATGAAAAACTGTTTTTT	CASSGTATNEKLFF
TRBV7-6	few	TRBJ2-7	TRBD1	TGTGCCAGCAGCTCGCCGGGACAGGGAGGGGAGCAGTACTTC	CASSSPGQGGEQYF
TRBV30	-	TRBJ2-3	-	TGTGCCTGGAAGGGAGAGGGATGCGCTACTACAGATACGCAGTATTTT	CAWKGEGCATTDTQYF
TRBV7-7	few	TRBJ2-7	-	TGTGCTAGCAGCTTACGACTAGACTCCTACGAGCAGTACTTC	CASSLRLDSYEQYF
TRBV28	once	TRBJ2-7	-	TGTGCCAGCAGTACATCTAGCTCCTACGAGCAGTACTTC	CASSTSSSYEQYF